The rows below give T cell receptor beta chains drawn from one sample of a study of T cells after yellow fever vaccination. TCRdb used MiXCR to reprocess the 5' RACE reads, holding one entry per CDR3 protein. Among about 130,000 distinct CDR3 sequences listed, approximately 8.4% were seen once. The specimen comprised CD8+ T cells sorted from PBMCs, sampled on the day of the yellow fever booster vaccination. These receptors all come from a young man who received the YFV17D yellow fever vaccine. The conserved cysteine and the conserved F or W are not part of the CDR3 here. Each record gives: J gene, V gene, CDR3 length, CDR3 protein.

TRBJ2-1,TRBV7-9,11,ASSPTGVNEQF
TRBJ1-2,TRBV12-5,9,ASGLDYGYT
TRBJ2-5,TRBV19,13,ASSIGGGNQETQY
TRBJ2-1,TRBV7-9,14,ASSSSGGQTYNEQF
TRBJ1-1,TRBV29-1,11,SVLGTGNTEAF
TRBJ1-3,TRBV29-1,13,SVKAGGAFGNTIY
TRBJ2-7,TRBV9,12,ASSLGFSSYEQY
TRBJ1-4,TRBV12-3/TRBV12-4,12,ASSGDRGGEKLF
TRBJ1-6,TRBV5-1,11,ASSFRPNSPLH
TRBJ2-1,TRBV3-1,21,ASSPRGYPLLAGGRSSYNEQF
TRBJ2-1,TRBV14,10,ASSQERNEQF
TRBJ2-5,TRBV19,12,ASSPVGARETQY
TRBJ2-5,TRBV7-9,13,ASSSWDRGGETQY
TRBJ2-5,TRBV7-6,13,ASRKTSESKETQY
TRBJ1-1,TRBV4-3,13,ASSPLGGRGTEAF
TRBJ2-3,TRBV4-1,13,ASSRMGRSTDTQY
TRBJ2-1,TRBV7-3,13,ASSFGGGPLYEQF
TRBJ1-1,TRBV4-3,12,ASSQDWVEAEAF
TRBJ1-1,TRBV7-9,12,ASSYLATGTEAF
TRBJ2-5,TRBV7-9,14,ASSLSILAGAETQY
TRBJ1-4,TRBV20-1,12,SAVVLGADEKLF
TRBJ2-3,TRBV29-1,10,SVNRGTDTQY
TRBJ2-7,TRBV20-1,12,SAVEAPGYNEQY
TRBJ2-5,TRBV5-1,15,ASSLAVRGVGQETQY
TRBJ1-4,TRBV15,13,ATSRDRGPGEKLF
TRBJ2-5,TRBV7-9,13,ASSWTSGGPETQY
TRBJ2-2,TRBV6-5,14,ASSYSQGAITGELF
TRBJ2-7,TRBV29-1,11,SVTGSPVYEQY
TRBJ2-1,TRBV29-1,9,SVYDLGGTV